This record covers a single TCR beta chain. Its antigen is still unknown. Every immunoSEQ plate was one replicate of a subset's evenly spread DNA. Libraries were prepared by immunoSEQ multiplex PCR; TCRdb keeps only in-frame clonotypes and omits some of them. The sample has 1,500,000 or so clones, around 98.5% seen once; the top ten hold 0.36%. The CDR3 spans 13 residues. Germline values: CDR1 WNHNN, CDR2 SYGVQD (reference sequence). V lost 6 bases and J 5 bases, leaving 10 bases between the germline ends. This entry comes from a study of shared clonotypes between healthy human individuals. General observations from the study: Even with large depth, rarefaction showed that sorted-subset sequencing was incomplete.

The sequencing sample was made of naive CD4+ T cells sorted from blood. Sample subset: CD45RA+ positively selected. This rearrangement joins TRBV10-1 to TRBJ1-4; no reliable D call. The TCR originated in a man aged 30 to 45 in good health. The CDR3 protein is CASRATGNEKLFF. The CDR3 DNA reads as TGCGCCAGCAGGGCGACGGGGAATGAAAAACTGTTTTTT.